The rows below give T cell receptor beta chains drawn from one sample of a study of cytomegalovirus exposure and HLA in healthy donors. Some clones are missing from TCRdb's copy, which holds only in-frame ones; the method was immunoSEQ multiplex PCR. The repertoire consists of some 100,000 clones, with about 72% occurring once and the leading ten covering roughly 15%. Sequencing was done on a sample of PBMCs. The receptors shown here come from a man in his fifties in good health and CMV-seropositive. Both conserved end residues are part of each CDR3. The order of the fields is J gene, CDR3 length, V gene, CDR3 protein.

TRBJ2-2 16 TRBV5-4 CASSTGTYANTGELFF
TRBJ2-2 14 TRBV5-4 CASSLGGVTGELFF
TRBJ2-2 16 TRBV18 CASSPRQGTNTGELFF
TRBJ2-7 15 TRBV18 CASSPPGRSSYEQYF
. 14 TRBV19 CATSEQGATYEQYF
. 13 TRBV10-3 CAISTAFVYEQYF
TRBJ1-1 11 TRBV2 CASTMNTEAFF
TRBJ1-3 16 TRBV19 CASSLLTPASGNTIYF
TRBJ1-5 13 TRBV19 CASSEGGNQPQHF
TRBJ2-7 15 TRBV11-2 CASSLGLAGMGGQYF
TRBJ1-1 14 TRBV27 CASSYRGLNTEAFF
TRBJ2-7 15 TRBV18 CASSPSRGGSYEQYF
TRBJ1-1 14 TRBV6-5 CASSKDRGHTEAFF
TRBJ2-1 15 TRBV9 CASSGGGAGYTEQFF
TRBJ1-5 15 TRBV10-1 CASYSRFKSNQPQHF
TRBJ1-5 14 TRBV4-1 CASSHTQGNQPQHF
TRBJ1-6 14 TRBV18 CASSPTGERSPLHF
TRBJ1-2 13 TRBV18 CASSPTQSYGYTF